This T cell receptor beta chain was recovered during a study of blood T cell repertoires in COVID-19. Study information: Material from acute and convalescent COVID-19 was sourced from the United States, Italy and Spain. The analysed material was cDNA or gDNA that came from T cells, B-cell-depleted T cells, or PBMCs.

Germline loops: CDR1 SQVTM, CDR2 ANQGSEA. CDR3 size: 12 residues. Trimming shortened V by 6 bases and J by 5 bases, and 14 bases separated the two germline ends. Original handling: Amplification with reference gene primers provided the estimates of nucleated cell counts. Measured with immunoSEQ multiplex PCR; TCRdb has only the in-frame clones, and not every one. V, J and clone size are those of that table, while D and trimming were read from the DNA. The table has roughly 220,000 clones, roughly 79% seen once. Only a few counts were recorded for this clone. Assignments of participants to cohorts depended upon their own reported clinical history.

The chain links TRBV29-1 to TRBJ2-7; possibly TRBD1 for D (6 bases). Sequences were obtained from PBMCs or T cells enriched from blood (not recorded which). The sequence was collected from a man aged 35 to 55 who had recovered from COVID-19. The chain's CDR3 is CSVRQDWDEQYF. The CDR3 DNA follows: TGCAGCGTCCGACAGGACTGGGACGAGCAGTACTTC.